Below, 18 T cell receptor beta chains from the same sample are listed, as sequenced in a study of T cells in Graves' hyperthyroidism and ophthalmopathy. Authors of the study amplified TCR beta CDR3 regions from RNA transcripts. HTBI primers were the set used in a first-round RT-PCR of the TCR CDR3. TCRdb processed the multiplex PCR reads anew with MiXCR; each CDR3 protein has one entry. In the table there are 650,000 to 700,000 distinct CDR3 sequences, around 16% of which are singletons. The specimen sequenced was blood. These receptors all come from a man in his fifties or sixties with Graves' hyperthyroidism.

This clonotype showed up many times. The gene calls are TRBV7-2 and TRBJ2-7; 13 bases are shared with TRBD2. The CDR3 covers 16 residues. Per germline, CDR1 SGHTA and CDR2 FQGNSA. J was trimmed by 3 bases and V by 5 bases; bases with no gene match: 7. CDR3 sequence: CASSKRGTSGIYEQYF. For the CDR3, the DNA is TGTGCCAGCAGCAAAAGGGGGACTAGCGGGATCTACGAGCAGTACTTC.

This clonotype was recorded a few times. V is TRBV7-6 and J is TRBJ2-7; 10 bases fit TRBD2. The length of the CDR3 is 16 residues. Germline CDR1 is SGHVS and CDR2 is FNYEAQ. After removal of 2 bases from V and 2 bases from J, the junction contained 6 bases not matched to a gene. CDR3 amino acids: CASSLLPGLAAYEQYF. DNA of the CDR3: TGTGCCAGCAGCTTACTCCCAGGACTAGCGGCCTACGAGCAGTACTTC.

This clonotype was picked up many times. The chain couples TRBV28 to TRBJ1-1; 8 positions match TRBD1. Unmatched junction bases numbered 5, after V lost 5 bases and J lost 0 bases. The CDR3 spans 15 residues. The germline gives CDR1 MDHEN, CDR2 SYDVKM. CDR3 amino acids: CASSPGGALNTEAFF. The CDR3 bases are TGTGCCAGCAGTCCAGGGGGCGCGTTGAACACTGAAGCTTTCTTT. The whole variable domain, filled in from reference TRBV28 and TRBJ1-1, reads DVKVTQSSRYLVKRTGEKVFLECVQDMDHENMFWYRQDPGLGLRLIYFSYDVKMKEKGDIPEGYSVSREKKERFSLILESASTNQTSMYLCASSPGGALNTEAFFGQGTRLTVV.

This clonotype was detected many times. The rearrangement links TRBV3-1 to TRBJ1-1, with D possibly TRBD1 on 5 matching bases. From germline, CDR1 is LGHDT and CDR2 YNNKEL (reference sequence). V gave up 3 bases and J gave up 5 bases, with 19 bases separating them. This CDR3 is 16 amino acids long. In DNA, the CDR3 is TGTGCCAGCAGCCAGGGGGAGACTGGGAGAACAACTGAAGCTTTCTTT. Protein sequence: CASSQGETGRTTEAFF.

This clonotype was detected many times. The J gene is TRBJ2-7, the V gene TRBV28, with 9 positions matching TRBD1. Per the germline V gene, CDR1 is MDHEN and CDR2 is SYDVKM. The CDR3 totals 15 residues. V shed 6 bases and J 2 bases; nucleotides not matched to a gene: 8. This chain's CDR3 is CASRYGTGRTYEQYF. CDR3 coding DNA: TGTGCCAGCAGATACGGGACAGGGAGAACCTACGAGCAGTACTTC.

This clonotype was recorded many times. The J gene is TRBJ2-1, the V gene TRBV7-8; D is possibly TRBD1 (6 bases). Looked up from germline, CDR1 is SGHVS and CDR2 is FQNEAQ. The CDR3 extends over 16 amino acids. Trimming pared 4 bases from V and 1 base from J, leaving 14 bases between. The CDR3 sequence: CASSSNRVVSYNEQFF. DNA for the CDR3: TGTGCCAGCAGCTCAAACAGGGTTGTATCCTACAATGAGCAGTTCTTC.

The sample holds many counts of this clonotype. The V call is TRBV28, the J call TRBJ1-1, with a tentative D call TRBD1 (5 bases). The V gene's germline CDR1 is MDHEN and CDR2 SYDVKM. V lost 3 bases to trimming and J lost 1 base, with 9 bases between them. This CDR3 is 14 amino acids long. The CDR3 here is CASSFGHPNTEAFF. The CDR3 bases are TGTGCCAGCAGTTTCGGACATCCGAACACTGAAGCTTTCTTT. Full variable domain (missing parts from reference TRBV28 and TRBJ1-1): DVKVTQSSRYLVKRTGEKVFLECVQDMDHENMFWYRQDPGLGLRLIYFSYDVKMKEKGDIPEGYSVSREKKERFSLILESASTNQTSMYLCASSFGHPNTEAFFGQGTRLTVV.

In its sample, this clonotype was seen a few times. This chain connects TRBV28 to TRBJ1-5; 11 nucleotides line up with TRBD1. The CDR3 length is 13 residues. The junction had 5 bases not matched to a gene; V was cut back by 11 bases and J by 5 bases. Germline V gives CDR1 MDHEN, CDR2 SYDVKM. CDR3 bases: TGTGCCGGTCGGACAGGGGGCCATCAGCCCCAGCATTTT. Its protein is CAGRTGGHQPQHF.

There are many counts of this clonotype. The V gene is TRBV27, the J gene TRBJ1-2, with 10 bases that match TRBD1. Per germline, CDR1 MNHEY and CDR2 SMNVEV (reference sequence). The CDR3 consists of 13 residues. V lost 8 bases and J lost 4; bases outside the gene matches: 4. This CDR3 is CASLGQGVYGYTF. CDR3 in DNA: TGTGCCAGCCTCGGACAGGGGGTCTATGGCTACACCTTC.

This clonotype appeared many times. The chain is built from TRBV6-1 and TRBJ2-7, with a possible D match to TRBD2 (5 bases). The CDR3 sequence is 14 residues long. With 2 bases removed from V and 4 bases from J, the gap between germline ends came to 12 bases. The V gene's germline CDR1 is MNHNS and CDR2 SASEGT. CDR3 DNA: TGTGCCAGCAGTGAAAGTGCTCCGGGGTACGAGCAGTACTTC. It codes for CASSESAPGYEQYF.

This clonotype was recorded many times. The chain links TRBV10-2 to TRBJ2-7; D gene uncertain. The ends were cut back, 2 bases at V and 2 bases at J, with 7 bases in the middle. Germline V gene sequence: CDR1 WSHSY, CDR2 SAAADI. There are 13 residues in the CDR3. The CDR3 sequence: CASSEPSTYEQYF. The CDR3 DNA sequence: TGCGCCAGCAGTGAGCCCTCAACCTACGAGCAGTACTTC.

This clonotype has a handful of counts. This rearrangement joins TRBV19 to TRBJ2-1, with 14 nucleotides matching TRBD2. This CDR3 has 17 amino acids. Trimming at V came to 4 bases and at J to 8 bases, leaving 10 bases not matched to a gene. Germline V gives CDR1 LNHDA, CDR2 SQIVND (reference sequence). CDR3 sequence reads: CASSKLSGTSGSHEQFF. CDR3 coding DNA: TGTGCCAGTAGTAAACTTTCCGGGACTAGCGGGAGCCATGAGCAGTTCTTC.

There are a few counts of this clonotype. The chain uses TRBV9 and TRBJ2-1, with TRBD2 matching 11 bases. This CDR3 comprises 15 residues. CDR1 and CDR2 from the germline V gene are SGDLS and YYNGEE. V shed 3 bases and J 8 bases; nucleotides not matched to a gene: 7. The CDR3 is CASSEGSGRVDEQFF. CDR3 sequence (DNA): TGTGCCAGCAGCGAGGGTAGCGGGAGGGTCGATGAGCAGTTCTTC.

The chain combines TRBV25-1 with TRBJ2-7, with D possibly TRBD1 on 6 matching bases. The CDR3 sequence is 15 residues long. The V gene's germline CDR1 is MGHDK and CDR2 SYGVNS. V lost 3 bases to trimming and J lost 0 bases, with 12 bases between them. For the CDR3, the DNA is TGTGCCAGCAGTGACTCCGGGACACTCTCCTACGAGCAGTACTTC. Translating gives CASSDSGTLSYEQYF.

This clonotype was seen repeatedly, ten times or more. The rearrangement links TRBV7-2 to TRBJ2-7; no clear D gene. CDR3 length: 15 amino acids. V was cut by 6 bases and J by 6 bases, with 21 bases left in between. Germline V gene lookup returns CDR1 SGHTA and CDR2 FQGNSA. The CDR3 DNA sequence: TGTGCCAGCAGTCCTCAGGTCACCTTAAGGAGCGAGCAGTACTTC. Amino acids: CASSPQVTLRSEQYF.

The table lists this clonotype with a few counts. CDR3 nucleotides: TGTGCCAGCAGCTTAGCTGGTCTGGGGCCCCAGCATTTT. Its protein product is CASSLAGLGPQHF. The chain carries TRBV7-9 and TRBJ1-5; no clear D gene. The CDR3 spans 13 residues. Germline assignment: CDR1 SEHNR and CDR2 FQNEAQ (reference sequence). Trimming removed 0 bases at V and 9 bases at J, with 9 bases between.

The table lists this clonotype with a few counts. This chain connects TRBV19 to TRBJ2-5; D not certain. V was trimmed by 3 bases and J by 2 bases, leaving 10 bases between them. The CDR3 has 14 residues. Germline CDR1 is LNHDA and CDR2 is SQIVND (reference sequence). The DNA for the CDR3 is TGTGCCAGTAGTATCATGGGTAATCAAGAGACCCAGTACTTC. Translation gives CASSIMGNQETQYF.

This clonotype has just a few counts. J is TRBJ2-2 and V is TRBV7-2, with 7 positions matching TRBD2. The ends lost 3 bases at V and 0 bases at J; junction bases unmatched: 4. This CDR3 spans 16 amino acids. CDR1 is SGHTA and CDR2 is FQGNSA in the germline V gene. CDR3 loop: CASSFSSGTNTGELFF. CDR3 DNA: TGTGCCAGCAGCTTTTCAAGCGGGACGAACACCGGGGAGCTGTTTTTT. The full variable domain, its missing parts supplied by reference TRBV7-2 and TRBJ2-2, is GAGVSQSPSNKVTEKGKDVELRCDPISGHTALYWYRQSLGQGLEFLIYFQGNSAPDKSGLPSDRFSAERTGGSVSTLTIQRTQQEDSAVYLCASSFSSGTNTGELFFGEGSRLTVL.